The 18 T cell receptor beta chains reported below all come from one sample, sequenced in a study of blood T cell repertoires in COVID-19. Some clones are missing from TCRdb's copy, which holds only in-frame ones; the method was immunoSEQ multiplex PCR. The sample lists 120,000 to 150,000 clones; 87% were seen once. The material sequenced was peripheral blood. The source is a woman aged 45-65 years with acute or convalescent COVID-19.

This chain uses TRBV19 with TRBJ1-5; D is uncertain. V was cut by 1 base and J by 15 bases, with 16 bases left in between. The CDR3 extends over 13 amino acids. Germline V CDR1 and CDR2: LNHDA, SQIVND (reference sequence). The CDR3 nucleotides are TGTGCCAGTAGTATAGTTAACAGCATACTCTTGCATTTT. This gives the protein CASSIVNSILLHF.

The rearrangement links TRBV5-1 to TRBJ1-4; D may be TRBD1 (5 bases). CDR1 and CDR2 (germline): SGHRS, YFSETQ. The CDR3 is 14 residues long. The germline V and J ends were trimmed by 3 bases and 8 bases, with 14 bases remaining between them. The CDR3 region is CASSSDTRGEKLFF. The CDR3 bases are TGCGCCAGCAGCTCGGACACCCGTGGAGAAAAACTGTTTTTT.

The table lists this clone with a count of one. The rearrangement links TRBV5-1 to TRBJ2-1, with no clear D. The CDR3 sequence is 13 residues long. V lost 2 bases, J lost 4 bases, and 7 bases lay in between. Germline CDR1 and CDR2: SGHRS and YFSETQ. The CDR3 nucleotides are TGCGCCAGCAGCTTTGGGCCTTACAATGAGCAGTTCTTC. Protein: CASSFGPYNEQFF.

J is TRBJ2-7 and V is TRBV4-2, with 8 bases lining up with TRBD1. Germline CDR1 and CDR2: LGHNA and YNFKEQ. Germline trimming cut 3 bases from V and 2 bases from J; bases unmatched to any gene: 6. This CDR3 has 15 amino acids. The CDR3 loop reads CASSQPGQAAYEQYF. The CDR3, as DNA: TGTGCCAGCAGCCAGCCGGGACAGGCAGCCTACGAGCAGTACTTC.

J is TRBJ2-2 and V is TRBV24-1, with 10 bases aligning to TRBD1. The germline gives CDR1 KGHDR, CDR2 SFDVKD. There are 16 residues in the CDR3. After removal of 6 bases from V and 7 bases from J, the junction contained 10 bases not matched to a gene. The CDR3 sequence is CATSPIDRGQGGELFF. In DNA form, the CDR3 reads TGTGCCACCAGTCCAATCGACAGGGGGCAGGGCGGGGAGCTGTTTTTT.

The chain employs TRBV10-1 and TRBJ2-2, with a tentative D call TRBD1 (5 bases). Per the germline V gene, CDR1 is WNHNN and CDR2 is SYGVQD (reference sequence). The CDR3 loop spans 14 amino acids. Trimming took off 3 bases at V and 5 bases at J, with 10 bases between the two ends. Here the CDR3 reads CASSDLRVTGELFF. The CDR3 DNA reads TGCGCCAGCAGTGACCTCAGGGTGACCGGGGAGCTGTTTTTT.

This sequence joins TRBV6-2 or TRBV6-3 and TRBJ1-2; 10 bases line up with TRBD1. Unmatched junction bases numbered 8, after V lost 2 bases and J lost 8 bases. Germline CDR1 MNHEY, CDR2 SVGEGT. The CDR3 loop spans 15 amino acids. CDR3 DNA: TGTGCCAGCAGTTACCCCCTGACAGGGGGCCGAGGCTACACCTTC. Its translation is CASSYPLTGGRGYTF.

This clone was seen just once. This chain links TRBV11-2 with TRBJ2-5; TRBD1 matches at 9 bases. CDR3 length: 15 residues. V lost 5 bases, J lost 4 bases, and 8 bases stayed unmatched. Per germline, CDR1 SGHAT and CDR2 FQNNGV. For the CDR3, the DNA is TGTGCCAGCAGCGCCTGGGACAGGGTTAGAGAGACCCAGTACTTC. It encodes CASSAWDRVRETQYF.

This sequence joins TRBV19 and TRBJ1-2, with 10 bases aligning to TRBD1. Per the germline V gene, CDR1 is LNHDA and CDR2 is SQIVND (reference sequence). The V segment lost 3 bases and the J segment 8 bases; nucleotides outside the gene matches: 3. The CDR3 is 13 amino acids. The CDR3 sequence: CASSIGTGAGYTF. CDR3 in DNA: TGTGCCAGTAGTATTGGGACAGGGGCCGGCTACACCTTC. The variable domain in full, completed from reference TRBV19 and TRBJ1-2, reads DGGITQSPKYLFRKEGQNVTLSCEQNLNHDAMYWYRQDPGQGLRLIYYSQIVNDFQKGDIAEGYSVSREKKESFPLTVTSAQKNPTAFYLCASSIGTGAGYTFGSGTRLTVV.

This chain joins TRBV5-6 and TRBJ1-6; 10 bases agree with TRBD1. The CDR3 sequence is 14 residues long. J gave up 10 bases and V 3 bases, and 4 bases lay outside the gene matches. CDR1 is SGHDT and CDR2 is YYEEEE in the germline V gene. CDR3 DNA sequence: TGTGCCAGCAGCTCGACAGGGGGCGGGTCACCCCTCCACTTT. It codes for CASSSTGGGSPLHF.

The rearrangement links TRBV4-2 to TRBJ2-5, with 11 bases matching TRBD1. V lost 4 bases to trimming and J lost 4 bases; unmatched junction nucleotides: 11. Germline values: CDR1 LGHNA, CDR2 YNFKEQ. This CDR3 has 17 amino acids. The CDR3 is CASSPTRGTGGRETQYF. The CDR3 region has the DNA TGTGCCAGCAGCCCTACTCGCGGGACAGGGGGGCGAGAGACCCAGTACTTC.

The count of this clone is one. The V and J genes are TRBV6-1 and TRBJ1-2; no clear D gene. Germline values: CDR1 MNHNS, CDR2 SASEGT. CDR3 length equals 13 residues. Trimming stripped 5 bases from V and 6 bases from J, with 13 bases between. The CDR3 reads CASSSDLSHGYTF. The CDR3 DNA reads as TGTGCCAGCAGTTCGGACTTGTCTCATGGCTACACCTTC.

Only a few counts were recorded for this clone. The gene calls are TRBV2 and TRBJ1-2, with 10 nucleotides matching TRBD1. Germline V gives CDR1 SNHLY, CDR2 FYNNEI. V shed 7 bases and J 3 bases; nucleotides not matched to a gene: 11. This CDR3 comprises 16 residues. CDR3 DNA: TGTGCCAGCATGAGGGACAGGGGAATAGACTACTATGGCTACACCTTC. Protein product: CASMRDRGIDYYGYTF. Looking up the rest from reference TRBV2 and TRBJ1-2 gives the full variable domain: EPEVTQTPSHQVTQMGQEVILRCVPISNHLYFYWYRQILGQKVEFLVSFYNNEISEKSEIFDDQFSVERPDGSNFTLKIRSTKLEDSAMYFCASMRDRGIDYYGYTFGSGTRLTVV.

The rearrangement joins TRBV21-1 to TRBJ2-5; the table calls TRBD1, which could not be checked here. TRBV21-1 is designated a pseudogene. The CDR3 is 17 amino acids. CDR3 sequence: CASSKVSRTGGKETQYF. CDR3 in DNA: TGTGCCAGCAGCAAAGTGTCCAGGACAGGGGGCAAAGAGACCCAGTACTTC.

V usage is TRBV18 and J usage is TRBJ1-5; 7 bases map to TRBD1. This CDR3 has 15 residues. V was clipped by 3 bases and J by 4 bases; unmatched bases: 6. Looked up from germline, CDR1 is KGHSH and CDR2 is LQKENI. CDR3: CASSPNGQANQPQHF. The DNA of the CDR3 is TGTGCCAGCTCACCTAACGGACAGGCAAATCAGCCCCAGCATTTT.

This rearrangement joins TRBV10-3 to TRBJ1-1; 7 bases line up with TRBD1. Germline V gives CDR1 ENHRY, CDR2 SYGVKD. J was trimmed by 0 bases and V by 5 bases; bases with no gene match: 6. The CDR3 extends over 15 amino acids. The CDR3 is CAISRQGNMNTEAFF. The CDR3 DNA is TGTGCCATCAGTAGACAGGGCAACATGAACACTGAAGCTTTCTTT.

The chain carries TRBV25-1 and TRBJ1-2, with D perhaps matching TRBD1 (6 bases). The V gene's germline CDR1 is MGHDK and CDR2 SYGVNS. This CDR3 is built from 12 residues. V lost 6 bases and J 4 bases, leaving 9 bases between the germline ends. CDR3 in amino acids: CASSRGTYGYTF. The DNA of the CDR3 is TGTGCCAGCAGCAGGGGTACCTATGGCTACACCTTC.

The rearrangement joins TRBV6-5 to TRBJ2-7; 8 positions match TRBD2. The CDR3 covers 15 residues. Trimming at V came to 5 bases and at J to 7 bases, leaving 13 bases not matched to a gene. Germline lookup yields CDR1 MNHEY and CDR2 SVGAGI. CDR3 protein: CASSTSLAAPWEQYF. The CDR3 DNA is TGTGCCAGCAGTACCTCACTAGCGGCACCGTGGGAGCAGTACTTC.